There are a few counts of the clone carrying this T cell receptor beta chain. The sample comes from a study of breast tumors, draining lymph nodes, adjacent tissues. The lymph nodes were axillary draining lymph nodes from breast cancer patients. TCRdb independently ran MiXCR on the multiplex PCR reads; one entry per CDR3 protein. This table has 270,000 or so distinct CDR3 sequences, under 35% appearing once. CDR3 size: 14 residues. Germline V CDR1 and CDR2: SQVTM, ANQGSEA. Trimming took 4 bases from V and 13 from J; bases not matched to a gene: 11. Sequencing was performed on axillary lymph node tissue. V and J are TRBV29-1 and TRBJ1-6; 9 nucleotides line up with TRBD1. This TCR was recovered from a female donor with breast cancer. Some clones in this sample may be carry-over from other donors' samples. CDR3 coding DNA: TGCAGCGTTGGGACAGGGGCCCGGAATTTCCCCCTCCACTTT. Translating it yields CSVGTGARNFPLHF. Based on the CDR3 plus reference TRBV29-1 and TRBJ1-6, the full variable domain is SAVISQKPSRDICQRGTSLTIQCQVDSQVTMMFWYRQQPGQSLTLIATANQGSEATYESGFVIDKFPISRPNLTFSTLTVSNMSPEDSSIYLCSVGTGARNFPLHFGNGTRLTVT.